These 9 T cell receptor beta chains were sequenced from one sample in a study of naive and memory T cell subsets (dated 2017 in TCRdb). Preparation of the library involved UMI-ligation and nested PCR. Instrument used: Illumina MiSeq. The beta constant-region primer consisted of an equimolar mixture of two oligonucleotides that together covered TRBC1 and TRBC2. In TCRdb, the public reads were trimmed at Q25 with fastp and aligned with MiXCR, with productive beta chains retained. Identical CDR3 proteins give one entry, which carries the most common genes and DNA. A total of around 90,000 distinct CDR3 sequences appear in this sample, about 6.5% of them only once. Jointly, the top ten make up around 1.6% of the sample. The sequencing input was central memory CD4+ T cells from blood. The cell subset or site label here, explained by the study, means: central memory, CD45RA- CD27+. The receptors come from a human donor in good health.

This clonotype was seen at least ten times. This chain connects TRBV6-1 to TRBJ2-7; a possible D gene is TRBD2 (5 bases). The germline V gene has CDR1 MNHNS and CDR2 SASEGT. V dropped 6 bases and J dropped 7 bases, with 16 bases sitting between them. This CDR3 has 13 residues. The CDR3 region has the DNA TGTGCCAGCAGCTTGCTAGGCCGGGGAGAGCAGTACTTC. This encodes CASSLLGRGEQYF.

The V and J genes are TRBV18 and TRBJ2-1; 7 bases line up with TRBD2. From germline, CDR1 is KGHSH and CDR2 LQKENI. The junction had 6 bases not matched to a gene; V was cut back by 2 bases and J by 2 bases. The CDR3 length is 16 residues. The CDR3 sequence is CASSPGGDFPYNEQFF. For the CDR3, the DNA is TGTGCCAGCTCACCAGGGGGGGATTTCCCCTACAATGAGCAGTTCTTC.

The chain recombines TRBV28 with TRBJ1-1; weak D call: TRBD1 (5 bases). Germline-derived CDR1 and CDR2 are MDHEN and SYDVKM. The CDR3 loop spans 16 amino acids. With 5 bases removed from V and 5 bases from J, the gap between germline ends came to 21 bases. The CDR3 spells CASSPAQEVGQTEAFF. The CDR3 DNA is TGTGCCAGCAGTCCGGCCCAGGAAGTGGGGCAAACTGAAGCTTTCTTT.

V is TRBV18 and J is TRBJ2-7; tentative D call: TRBD1 (6 bases). V lost 5 bases, J lost 4 bases, and 15 bases lay in between. The CDR3 has 14 amino acids. Per germline, CDR1 KGHSH and CDR2 LQKENI. The CDR3 bases are TGTGCCAGCTCATCGCTCGGACAGACGTACGAGCAGTACTTC. Protein sequence: CASSSLGQTYEQYF.

The table lists this clonotype with many counts. This chain uses TRBV30 with TRBJ2-2, with a tentative D call TRBD1 (5 bases). V was shortened by 4 bases and J by 4 bases, with 13 bases between the two germline ends. The CDR3 runs 14 residues. Germline V gene data show CDR1 as GTSNPN and CDR2 as SVGIG (reference sequence). The CDR3 DNA reads TGTGCCTGGATAGGACAAGTCCTCACCGGGGAGCTGTTTTTT. This sequence encodes CAWIGQVLTGELFF.

This clonotype was detected ten times or more. For the CDR3, the DNA is TGTGCCAGCAGTAAGAGAAGACAGGCCTTCTATGGCTACACCTTC. Protein sequence: CASSKRRQAFYGYTF. The chain couples TRBV5-6 to TRBJ1-2, with D possibly matching TRBD1 (6 bases). V was cut by 5 bases and J by 4 bases, with 18 bases left in between. The CDR3 extends over 15 amino acids. Germline V CDR1 and CDR2: SGHDT, YYEEEE.

This clonotype has at least ten counts. The chain recombines TRBV11-2 with TRBJ2-4; possibly TRBD2 for D (5 bases). Trimming pared 5 bases from V and 3 bases from J, leaving 17 bases between. Germline CDR1 reads SGHAT; CDR2 reads FQNNGV. CDR3 length: 16 amino acids. This CDR3 is CASSNYRTGDKNIQYF. CDR3 nucleotides: TGTGCCAGCAGCAACTATCGGACCGGGGACAAAAACATTCAGTACTTC.

The rearrangement joins TRBV14 to TRBJ1-1; D not resolved. Trimming removed 1 base from V and 6 bases from J, with 9 bases in between. CDR3 length: 13 amino acids. The V gene's germline CDR1 is SGHDN and CDR2 FVKESK. In DNA, the CDR3 is TGTGCCAGCAGCCAAGGGGCACGAGCTGAAGCTTTCTTT. Translating gives CASSQGARAEAFF.

This clonotype was found a few times. The DNA for the CDR3 is TGTGCCAGCAGCTTGGTAAAGCAGGATGGCTACACCTTC. This translates into CASSLVKQDGYTF. The chain combines TRBV7-2 with TRBJ1-2; D gene unclear. There are 13 residues in the CDR3. Germline loops: CDR1 SGHTA, CDR2 FQGNSA. V lost 3 bases and J lost 6, with 11 bases in between. Full variable domain (outside the CDR3, taken from reference TRBV7-2 and TRBJ1-2): GAGVSQSPSNKVTEKGKDVELRCDPISGHTALYWYRQSLGQGLEFLIYFQGNSAPDKSGLPSDRFSAERTGGSVSTLTIQRTQQEDSAVYLCASSLVKQDGYTFGSGTRLTVV.